The sequence of this T cell receptor beta chain was determined in a study of T-cell memory formation after mild COVID-19 (dated by TCRdb to about 2021). Context from the whole study: Most TCR sequence clusters were specific to one of the two donors. T-cell clones expanding and contracting after mild COVID-19 in a couple of donors were tracked by longitudinal TCRalpha and TCRbeta repertoire sequencing. The cohort was made up of two young adult volunteers, one female and one male, who were previously healthy. On the study overall, not on this receptor specifically: Some responding clones were found in pre-infection memory, which suggests that pre-existing cross-reactive memory T cells took part in the SARS-CoV-2 response. Clones that contracted from day 15 to 85 showed balanced CD4/CD8 phenotypes, whereas a second wave of clones that expanded from day 15 to 37 leaned towards CD4+. Contracting CD4+ clones were located mainly in the CM and EM memory subsets, whereas CD8+ clones were found to be enriched in EMRA. The second-wave clones that peaked on day 37 were not confirmed to be SARS-CoV-2 specific. The study covered only a couple of mild cases, and larger cohorts including severe cases with pre-infection samples were considered necessary.

PBMCs were isolated by Ficoll-Paque density gradient centrifugation. In its sample, this clonotype was seen a few times. Which antigen it targets is not known. Base qualities are not provided; no much larger clone lies one nucleotide away. The CDR3 numbers 14 residues from cysteine through phenylalanine. Only CDR3 DNA is held: 42 bases, read in frame from base 1. Reading the germline V gene (reference sequence) gives CDR1 LGHDT and CDR2 YNNKEL. V is cut by 5 bases and J by 4 bases, and the space between the germline ends is 12 bases. TCRdb names Illumina NovaSeq 6000 as the instrument used. Using 5'RACE with constant-segment primers, TCRalpha and TCRbeta cDNA libraries were constructed, with sample barcodes and unique molecular identifiers added in the process. RNA was extracted from every sample with Trizol reagent. Libraries were amplified in two PCR steps, with a second sample barcode and Illumina TruSeq adapters added in the second step. Sequencing of the libraries was done on an Illumina NovaSeq, producing 2 x 150 bp paired-end reads. On the study's bioinformatics: The reads were demultiplexed and collapsed into UMI-guided consensus sequences using migec v1.2.7. Using mixcr v2.1.11, the UMI consensuses were aligned to TRA and TRB V and J templates and assembled into clonotypes. Clonotypes were classified as expanded or contracted when called significant by both edgeR and NoisET, with noise models trained on biological replicates. edgeR calls used a false discovery rate-adjusted p below 0.01 and a log2 fold-change threshold of 1. As an exploratory analysis of dynamics, max-normalized trajectories of the 1000 most abundant clonotypes were examined with PCA combined with hierarchical clustering. The CD4 or CD8 phenotype of responding clones was assigned using the separately sequenced CD4+ and CD8+ repertoires. In-frame beta chains were kept once TCRdb had trimmed the public reads at Q25 with fastp and called clones with MiXCR. Entries are consolidated by CDR3 protein sequence, retaining the most common genes and DNA. In this record, the V and J calls reflect TCRdb's handling and not the investigators' own analysis. This sample comprises under 200,000 distinct CDR3 sequences, 13% of them detected only once. The top ten clones comprise 2.5% to 3.5% of the sample.

This clonotype was obtained from a man aged 18 to 29 who had mild COVID-19 (a few samples of this study predate the infection). The sample titles of this study are shuffled in the database, so cell type and time point are left out; the donor was told from shared clones. The sample consisted of PBMCs or a T cell subset sorted from them (not recorded which). The chain is assembled from TRBV3-1 and TRBJ1-5; matching of 5 bases hints at TRBD1 as the D gene. The CDR3 region reads CASSVGWGNQPQHF. DNA sequence: TGTGCCAGCAGCGTAGGGTGGGGGAATCAGCCCCAGCATTTT.